This is a list of T cell receptor beta chains from one sample in a study of T cells in Graves' hyperthyroidism and ophthalmopathy. Each CDR3 protein gets one entry after TCRdb re-called the multiplex PCR reads with MiXCR. The sample holds about 420,000 distinct CDR3 sequences, roughly 15% seen once. The sample was blood. The source is a woman younger than 35 with Graves' hyperthyroidism. The conserved cysteine and the conserved F or W are not part of the CDR3 here. D genes are given only for firm matches. A row's size may be missing; if present it is once, few, many or a size class.

abundance: -; v_gene: TRBV20-1; d_gene: TRBD2; j_gene: TRBJ2-1; CDR3aa: SAQGLAGGPYNEQF
abundance: -; v_gene: TRBV7-2; d_gene: TRBD1; j_gene: TRBJ1-6; CDR3aa: ASSLRQGGYYNSPLH
abundance: many; v_gene: TRBV28; d_gene: TRBD1; j_gene: TRBJ2-7; CDR3aa: ASRQGAYEQY
abundance: few; v_gene: TRBV24-1; d_gene: TRBD1; j_gene: TRBJ1-5; CDR3aa: ATSDSDRRECNQPQH
abundance: -; v_gene: TRBV5-6; d_gene: TRBD1; j_gene: TRBJ1-1; CDR3aa: ASSLEGQGGNTEAF
abundance: -; v_gene: TRBV13; d_gene: -; j_gene: TRBJ2-7; CDR3aa: ASSSTSSYEQY
abundance: -; v_gene: TRBV28; d_gene: TRBD2; j_gene: TRBJ2-7; CDR3aa: ASLSLAGVGEQY
abundance: -; v_gene: TRBV3-2; d_gene: -; j_gene: TRBJ1-5; CDR3aa: ASSQDFQGSQPQH
abundance: many; v_gene: TRBV12-3/TRBV12-4; d_gene: -; j_gene: TRBJ1-3; CDR3aa: ASSPPGAPGNTIY
abundance: few; v_gene: TRBV30; d_gene: -; j_gene: TRBJ1-3; CDR3aa: AGGGPSNTIY
abundance: few; v_gene: TRBV6-1; d_gene: TRBD1; j_gene: TRBJ1-5; CDR3aa: ASSDRGRGGNQPQH
abundance: many; v_gene: TRBV7-2; d_gene: TRBD2; j_gene: TRBJ2-7; CDR3aa: ASSSLTSVYEQY
abundance: -; v_gene: TRBV6-1; d_gene: TRBD2; j_gene: TRBJ2-1; CDR3aa: ASRPTSGLSYNEQF
abundance: many; v_gene: TRBV12-3/TRBV12-4; d_gene: -; j_gene: TRBJ2-5; CDR3aa: ASSRYRDQETQY
abundance: -; v_gene: TRBV6-5; d_gene: -; j_gene: TRBJ1-2; CDR3aa: ASSYTGTNYGYT
abundance: few; v_gene: TRBV9; d_gene: TRBD1; j_gene: TRBJ2-7; CDR3aa: ASSVTGSPYEQY
abundance: few; v_gene: TRBV19; d_gene: TRBD1; j_gene: TRBJ1-2; CDR3aa: ASIGADRVYGYT
abundance: many; v_gene: TRBV2; d_gene: -; j_gene: TRBJ2-6; CDR3aa: ASSERGRQISGANVLT
abundance: few; v_gene: TRBV7-6; d_gene: -; j_gene: TRBJ1-1; CDR3aa: ASSPSSESGGRMNTEAF
abundance: -; v_gene: TRBV29-1; d_gene: -; j_gene: TRBJ1-1; CDR3aa: SVGRGNTEAF
abundance: many; v_gene: TRBV2; d_gene: TRBD2; j_gene: TRBJ2-1; CDR3aa: ASRETSGSPNEQF
abundance: many; v_gene: TRBV3-1; d_gene: TRBD2; j_gene: TRBJ2-1; CDR3aa: ASSQDSSGRGEQF
abundance: many; v_gene: TRBV3-1; d_gene: -; j_gene: TRBJ1-3; CDR3aa: ASSQDSFSGNTIY
abundance: few; v_gene: TRBV6-1; d_gene: TRBD1; j_gene: TRBJ1-3; CDR3aa: ASSARTGHTIY
abundance: -; v_gene: TRBV6-5; d_gene: -; j_gene: TRBJ2-5; CDR3aa: ASSYSESGGQY
abundance: many; v_gene: TRBV5-1; d_gene: -; j_gene: TRBJ1-2; CDR3aa: ASSLDDPRYGYT
abundance: many; v_gene: TRBV30; d_gene: -; j_gene: TRBJ2-4; CDR3aa: AWSGGDPNIQY
abundance: -; v_gene: TRBV7-6; d_gene: -; j_gene: TRBJ1-6; CDR3aa: ASSFEGLNSPLH
abundance: many; v_gene: TRBV28; d_gene: TRBD2; j_gene: TRBJ2-1; CDR3aa: ATSGPRRAGGLAVWNEQF
abundance: many; v_gene: TRBV28; d_gene: TRBD1; j_gene: TRBJ2-3; CDR3aa: ASSFPRDRHFSTDTQY
abundance: many; v_gene: TRBV29-1; d_gene: -; j_gene: TRBJ1-1; CDR3aa: SVETLAVTEAF
abundance: many; v_gene: TRBV2; d_gene: -; j_gene: TRBJ2-2; CDR3aa: ATPSEAKTGELF
abundance: once; v_gene: TRBV6-2/TRBV6-3; d_gene: TRBD2; j_gene: TRBJ2-7; CDR3aa: ASSYGTSGGPYEQY
abundance: many; v_gene: TRBV7-8; d_gene: -; j_gene: TRBJ2-5; CDR3aa: ASSFRGETQY
abundance: many; v_gene: TRBV7-8; d_gene: -; j_gene: TRBJ2-3; CDR3aa: ASSPRVRGTDTQY
abundance: many; v_gene: TRBV7-9; d_gene: -; j_gene: TRBJ1-1; CDR3aa: ASSLDRSMTEAF
abundance: -; v_gene: TRBV27; d_gene: -; j_gene: TRBJ2-7; CDR3aa: ASSLSDGRGYEQY
abundance: many; v_gene: TRBV28; d_gene: TRBD1; j_gene: TRBJ2-7; CDR3aa: ASRTGTGLAYEQY
abundance: many; v_gene: TRBV7-2; d_gene: TRBD1; j_gene: TRBJ1-5; CDR3aa: ASSSDRANQPQH
abundance: many; v_gene: TRBV7-8; d_gene: -; j_gene: TRBJ1-5; CDR3aa: ASSRTENQPQH
abundance: few; v_gene: TRBV13; d_gene: -; j_gene: TRBJ2-5; CDR3aa: ASNQRSEETQY
abundance: -; v_gene: TRBV5-4; d_gene: -; j_gene: TRBJ1-2; CDR3aa: AGSLSRSGT
abundance: many; v_gene: TRBV28; d_gene: -; j_gene: TRBJ1-2; CDR3aa: ASSLYGGAAVSLNYGYT
abundance: many; v_gene: TRBV12-3/TRBV12-4; d_gene: -; j_gene: TRBJ2-2; CDR3aa: ASSLERRMNTGELF
abundance: -; v_gene: TRBV20-1; d_gene: TRBD1; j_gene: TRBJ1-4; CDR3aa: SARTGQGYEKLF
abundance: many; v_gene: TRBV7-8; d_gene: TRBD1; j_gene: TRBJ2-7; CDR3aa: ASSLTGTAEQY
abundance: -; v_gene: TRBV9; d_gene: TRBD2; j_gene: TRBJ2-1; CDR3aa: ASSVGNSGGLNEQF
abundance: many; v_gene: TRBV7-2; d_gene: TRBD1; j_gene: TRBJ2-1; CDR3aa: ASSLLTGVAYNEQF
abundance: many; v_gene: TRBV28; d_gene: TRBD1; j_gene: TRBJ2-4; CDR3aa: ASSPYYRGPAKNIQY
abundance: once; v_gene: TRBV11-2; d_gene: TRBD2; j_gene: TRBJ2-5; CDR3aa: ASSRTGTSQETQY
abundance: many; v_gene: TRBV7-7; d_gene: TRBD2; j_gene: TRBJ2-1; CDR3aa: ASSLEETYPGLARIHEQF
abundance: few; v_gene: TRBV9; d_gene: -; j_gene: TRBJ1-6; CDR3aa: ASSGTGNWDLH
abundance: many; v_gene: TRBV6-2/TRBV6-3; d_gene: -; j_gene: TRBJ2-7; CDR3aa: ASSYSPTSYEQY
abundance: -; v_gene: TRBV13; d_gene: TRBD2; j_gene: TRBJ2-5; CDR3aa: ASSLRREDQETQY
abundance: many; v_gene: TRBV7-3; d_gene: -; j_gene: TRBJ1-2; CDR3aa: ASSLGPGHGYT
abundance: few; v_gene: TRBV3-1; d_gene: -; j_gene: TRBJ2-7; CDR3aa: ASSSSPGSDEQY
abundance: -; v_gene: TRBV9; d_gene: TRBD2; j_gene: TRBJ2-2; CDR3aa: ASSVVSGASGSLSNTGELF
abundance: many; v_gene: TRBV12-3/TRBV12-4; d_gene: -; j_gene: TRBJ1-5; CDR3aa: ASIQGQGQPQH
abundance: few; v_gene: TRBV6-2/TRBV6-3; d_gene: TRBD2; j_gene: TRBJ2-7; CDR3aa: ASSRLTSGIYEQY
abundance: -; v_gene: TRBV12-3/TRBV12-4; d_gene: -; j_gene: TRBJ2-2; CDR3aa: ASSFYNSHTGELF